This T cell receptor beta chain was captured in a study of blood T cells in healthy people across ages. Isolating PBMCs gave at least 6.5 million of these cells per sample. The authors ran a second PCR of 7 to 11 cycles using a sample-barcoded 5' primer and a J-beta primer mix. One entry per CDR3 protein, called by TCRdb with MiXCR from the 5' RACE reads. Among roughly 1,500,000 distinct CDR3 sequences listed, 42% were seen once. Trimming cost V 4 bases and J 3 bases, with 16 bases left between them. CDR3 length: 15 residues. Germline V gene sequence: CDR1 SGHAT, CDR2 FQDESV (reference sequence). The sequenced sample was blood. The TCR originated in a woman under 30 in good health. This chain connects TRBV11-1 to TRBJ2-7; D not certain. The DNA for the CDR3 is TGTGCCAGCAGCTCCCCGAGCGACCAAAACTACGAGCAGTACTTC. It encodes CASSSPSDQNYEQYF. The full variable domain, with the rest looked up from reference TRBV11-1 and TRBJ2-7, is EAEVAQSPRYKITEKSQAVAFWCDPISGHATLYWYRQILGQGPELLVQFQDESVVDDSQLPKDRFSAERLKGVDSTLKIQPAELGDSAMYLCASSSPSDQNYEQYFGPGTRLTVT.